These 27 T cell receptor beta chains were all obtained from the same sample, sequenced in a study of blood T cell repertoires in COVID-19. Sequenced by immunoSEQ multiplex PCR; TCRdb stores in-frame clones only, minus some. The table records approximately 250,000 clones, 88% of them present only once. The sample consisted of PBMCs or T cells enriched from blood (not recorded which). Every receptor here comes from a woman between 40 and 55 years old who had been exposed to COVID-19.

In this sample, this clone turned up once. The chain is built from TRBV7-9 and TRBJ1-6; D unclear. The CDR3 contains 14 residues. V shed 4 bases and J shed 10 bases, with 14 bases lying between them. Germline CDR1 reads SEHNR; CDR2 reads FQNEAQ (reference sequence). CDR3 bases: TGTGCCAGCAGCTCCTCAAGGGAGGGATCACCCCTCCACTTT. Amino acids: CASSSSREGSPLHF.

J is TRBJ1-4 and V is TRBV5-1, with D unresolved. This CDR3 contains 13 residues. Looked up from germline, CDR1 is SGHRS and CDR2 is YFSETQ. Trimming shortened V by 3 bases and J by 6 bases, and 9 bases separated the two germline ends. CDR3 DNA: TGCGCCAGCAGCTCCGGGGAGGATGAAAAACTGTTTTTT. This translates into CASSSGEDEKLFF.

This chain connects TRBV27 to TRBJ1-2; unclear D gene. The V end was cut by 3 bases, the J end by 6 bases, with 11 bases between. The germline CDR1 and CDR2 sequences are MNHEY and SMNVEV (reference sequence). The length of the CDR3 is 13 residues. CDR3 sequence reads: CASSFGNKDGYTF. CDR3 nucleotides: TGTGCCAGCAGTTTCGGGAATAAAGATGGCTACACCTTC.

The chain recombines TRBV11-2 with TRBJ1-4; D not certain. The germline V gene has CDR1 SGHAT and CDR2 FQNNGV. The ends were cut back, 7 bases at V and 2 bases at J, with 14 bases in the middle. This CDR3 has 15 residues. CDR3 in DNA: TGTGCCAGCACTCCACGCGCCCGGACTAATGAAAAACTGTTTTTT. It yields the protein CASTPRARTNEKLFF.

The chain couples TRBV15 to TRBJ1-1; TRBD1 might be the D (5 bases). In germline, CDR1 is LNHNV, CDR2 YYDKDF (reference sequence). The CDR3 consists of 15 residues. V lost 3 bases, J lost 0 bases, and 11 bases lay in between. CDR3 loop: CATSRGGAMNTEAFF. The CDR3 DNA is TGTGCCACCAGCAGGGGAGGGGCTATGAACACTGAAGCTTTCTTT.

This chain connects TRBV4-3 to TRBJ2-7, with D possibly being TRBD1 (5 bases). V lost 3 bases to trimming and J lost 1 base, with 13 bases between them. This CDR3 has 15 amino acids. Germline CDR1 is LGHNA and CDR2 is YSLEER. Here the CDR3 DNA reads TGCGCCAGCAGCCATCACAGGTATGGGTCCTACGAGCAGTACTTC. It encodes CASSHHRYGSYEQYF.

The rearrangement uses TRBV24-1 and TRBJ2-7, with D maybe TRBD1 (7 bases). Trimming shortened V by 9 bases and J by 8 bases, and 19 bases separated the two germline ends. Germline-derived CDR1 and CDR2 are KGHDR and SFDVKD. The CDR3 has 13 residues. The CDR3 DNA reads as TGTGCCACCTCAGGAGGGGGCGGATCTAAGCAGTACGTC. This gives the protein CATSGGGGSKQYV.

The chain recombines TRBV7-9 with TRBJ2-2; maybe TRBD2 (5 bases). The V end was cut by 5 bases, the J end by 5 bases, with 12 bases between. Germline CDR1 and CDR2: SEHNR and FQNEAQ (reference sequence). The CDR3 runs 14 residues. DNA for the CDR3: TGTGCCAGCAGCCCCTTTTGGAGGACCGGGGAGCTGTTTTTT. Protein sequence: CASSPFWRTGELFF.

This clone showed up just a few times. The rearrangement links TRBV21-1 to TRBJ2-7; the D call TRBD2 from the table was never checked on the DNA. TRBV21-1 is tagged as a pseudogene. The CDR3 length is 16 residues. CDR3 DNA: TGTGCCAGCAGCAAAGTCAGGACTCAGAGCTCCTACGAGCAGTACGTC. Translated, it gives CASSKVRTQSSYEQYV.

Worth noting for this clone: Germline and junction disagree at one end, which may indicate a read error. This chain joins TRBV7-2 and TRBJ2-7, with 10 bases that match TRBD2. Germline lookup yields CDR1 SGHTA and CDR2 FQGNSA. The CDR3 is made up of 15 amino acids. The CDR3 DNA follows: TGTGCCAGCAGCTCTAGCGGGGGTAACTCCTACAAGCAGTACTTC. It yields the protein CASSSSGGNSYKQYF.

The rearrangement links TRBV29-1 to TRBJ1-5; D gene ambiguous. The CDR3 has 13 amino acids. V was trimmed by 1 base and J by 7 bases, leaving 11 bases between them. The V gene's germline CDR1 is SQVTM and CDR2 ANQGSEA. The CDR3: CSVEGQLGQPQHF. The DNA for the CDR3 is TGCAGCGTTGAAGGGCAGCTCGGGCAGCCCCAGCATTTT.

The chain uses TRBV7-9 and TRBJ2-1; no clear D. Germline V gene sequence: CDR1 SEHNR, CDR2 FQNEAQ (reference sequence). The V end lost 3 bases, the J end lost 5 bases, and 8 bases lay between the germline ends. The CDR3 extends over 13 amino acids. The CDR3 protein is CASSLTADNEQFF. Written as DNA, the CDR3 is TGTGCCAGCAGCTTGACCGCGGACAATGAGCAGTTCTTC. Filled out from reference TRBV7-9 and TRBJ2-1, the complete variable domain reads DTGVSQNPRHKITKRGQNVTFRCDPISEHNRLYWYRQTLGQGPEFLTYFQNEAQLEKSRLLSDRFSAERPKGSFSTLEIQRTEQGDSAMYLCASSLTADNEQFFGPGTRLTVL.

This sequence joins TRBV29-1 and TRBJ2-1; 10 bases are a match to TRBD2. This CDR3 spans 14 amino acids. Trimming removed 5 bases from V and 7 bases from J; junction bases left unmatched: 8. Germline V gene lookup returns CDR1 SQVTM and CDR2 ANQGSEA. The CDR3: CSVQSGGVRNEQFF. The CDR3 DNA reads TGCAGCGTTCAAAGCGGGGGGGTTCGGAATGAGCAGTTCTTC.

The genes are TRBV4-1 and TRBJ2-7, with D unresolved. CDR1 MGHRA and CDR2 YSYEKL come from the germline V gene. V lost 1 base and J lost 2, with 12 bases in between. The CDR3 length is 15 residues. CDR3 bases: TGCGCCAGCAGCCAAGGCTGGCAGTCCCCCTACGAGCAGTACTTC. Translated: CASSQGWQSPYEQYF.

The rearrangement links TRBV7-3 to TRBJ2-1, with 7 bases that match TRBD2. The J segment lost 3 bases and the V segment lost 5 bases, leaving 7 bases of the junction unmatched. The length of the CDR3 is 15 residues. Germline CDR1 SGHTA, CDR2 FQGTGA. The chain's CDR3 is CASSLSGRDYNEQFF. CDR3 sequence (DNA): TGTGCCAGCAGCCTCTCGGGGAGGGACTACAATGAGCAGTTCTTC.

This chain connects TRBV9 to TRBJ1-6; a possible D gene is TRBD1 (6 bases). CDR3 size: 15 residues. The germline V gene has CDR1 SGDLS and CDR2 YYNGEE. The V end was cut by 0 bases, the J end by 4 bases, with 8 bases between. The CDR3 sequence is CASSVGQDYNSPLHF. CDR3 bases: TGTGCCAGCAGCGTAGGACAGGATTATAATTCACCCCTCCACTTT.

The CDR3 nucleotides are TGCAGCGTTTACAGGGATGGCTACACCTTC. This sequence encodes CSVYRDGYTF. This chain uses TRBV29-1 with TRBJ1-2; D may be TRBD1 (6 bases). Trimming stripped 5 bases from V and 6 bases from J, with 7 bases between. In germline, CDR1 is SQVTM, CDR2 ANQGSEA. The CDR3 length is 10 residues.

This clone was detected only once. This chain joins TRBV11-3 and TRBJ2-3; 12 nucleotides align to TRBD2. Germline lookup yields CDR1 SGHNT and CDR2 YENEEA. Germline trimming cut 1 base from V and 3 bases from J; bases unmatched to any gene: 2. The length of the CDR3 is 16 residues. CDR3 in amino acids: CASSLASGRDTDTQYF. Written as DNA, the CDR3 is TGTGCCAGCAGCTTAGCTAGCGGGAGGGATACAGATACGCAGTATTTT.

The J gene is TRBJ2-7, the V gene TRBV4-2; 8 positions agree with TRBD2. The CDR3 is 16 residues long. Losses at the gene ends were 0 bases for V and 2 bases for J; bases not matched to a gene: 6. CDR1 and CDR2 from the germline V gene are LGHNA and YNFKEQ. In nucleotides, the CDR3 is TGTGCCAGCAGCCAAGATGGACTAGCCGACCCCTACGAGCAGTACTTC. The encoded protein is CASSQDGLADPYEQYF.

This clone was found once. The chain uses TRBV20-1 and TRBJ1-2; possibly TRBD1 for D (6 bases). CDR1 and CDR2 (germline): DFQATT, SNEGSKA (reference sequence). There are 13 residues in the CDR3. Trimming removed 6 bases from V and 1 base from J, with 12 bases in between. The chain's CDR3 is CSASGTFNYGYTF. CDR3 DNA: TGCAGTGCCAGTGGGACATTTAACTATGGCTACACCTTC.

V is TRBV18 and J is TRBJ1-6; D is possibly TRBD1 (5 bases). The CDR3 is 16 amino acids. Germline loops: CDR1 KGHSH, CDR2 LQKENI. The V end lost 3 bases, the J end lost 5 bases, and 14 bases lay between the germline ends. DNA of the CDR3: TGTGCCAGCTCACCTACCGGGACTGAGAATAATTCACCCCTCCACTTT. It encodes CASSPTGTENNSPLHF.

This clone was seen many times. J is TRBJ2-1 and V is TRBV7-2; TRBD1 matches at 9 bases. Trimming at V came to 4 bases and at J to 4 bases, leaving 5 bases not matched to a gene. The CDR3 length is 15 residues. The V gene's germline CDR1 is SGHTA and CDR2 FQGNSA. In nucleotides, the CDR3 is TGTGCCAGCAGCTGGGCGGGACAGGGATACAATGAGCAGTTCTTC. Translated: CASSWAGQGYNEQFF.

The chain uses TRBV19 and TRBJ2-3, with D hard to call. The V end lost 1 base, the J end lost 5 bases, and 10 bases lay between the germline ends. CDR1 and CDR2 from the germline V gene are LNHDA and SQIVND (reference sequence). The CDR3 covers 14 residues. Here the CDR3 reads CASSIVAVLDTQYF. The CDR3 region has the DNA TGTGCCAGTAGTATAGTGGCAGTCTTAGATACGCAGTATTTT.

This clone was observed a few times. V and J are TRBV7-9 and TRBJ2-7; 10 positions match TRBD2. Unmatched junction bases numbered 10, after V lost 4 bases and J lost 7 bases. Germline V lookup: CDR1 SEHNR, CDR2 FQNEAQ (reference sequence). This CDR3 region has 15 residues. CDR3 amino acids: CASSWPGTSDLEQYV. The DNA of the CDR3 is TGTGCCAGCAGCTGGCCCGGGACTAGCGACCTGGAGCAGTACGTC.

The rearrangement uses TRBV9 and TRBJ1-4; no reliable D call. The germline gives CDR1 SGDLS, CDR2 YYNGEE. V was trimmed by 0 bases and J by 5 bases, leaving 8 bases between them. The CDR3 has 14 amino acids. The CDR3 coding sequence is TGTGCCAGCAGCGTAGGACTGGTGAATGAAAAACTGTTTTTT. Amino acid sequence: CASSVGLVNEKLFF.

The chain joins TRBV11-2 to TRBJ2-5; TRBD2 is a possible D gene (5 bases). The CDR3 is 16 amino acids. The germline V gene has CDR1 SGHAT and CDR2 FQNNGV. The V gene lost 4 bases and the J gene lost 0 bases, with 15 bases spanning the gap. DNA of the CDR3: TGTGCCAGCAGCTCTAGCAGGTTTCTGTACCAAGAGACCCAGTACTTC. Encoded protein: CASSSSRFLYQETQYF. The complete variable domain, with remaining parts taken from reference TRBV11-2 and TRBJ2-5, reads EAGVAQSPRYKIIEKRQSVAFWCNPISGHATLYWYQQILGQGPKLLIQFQNNGVVDDSQLPKDRFSAERLKGVDSTLKIQPAKLEDSAVYLCASSSSRFLYQETQYFGPGTRLLVL.

This clone was picked up a small number of times. The CDR3 coding sequence is TGTGCCAGCAGTTACTTCGGGGGACAGGGCTACGAGCAGTACTTC. Protein: CASSYFGGQGYEQYF. The rearrangement joins TRBV6-5 to TRBJ2-7, with 9 bases that match TRBD1. Per germline, CDR1 MNHEY and CDR2 SVGAGI. The V and J ends lost 1 base and 3 bases, in that order; junction bases with no gene match: 4. CDR3 size: 15 residues.